This T cell receptor (beta chain) was identified during a study of T cell responses to AZD1222 COVID-19 vaccine. The CDR3 is 15 amino acids. Germline V gene lookup returns CDR1 LNHDA and CDR2 SQIVND (reference sequence). V lost 3 bases and J lost 3; bases outside the gene matches: 4. Repertoires were generated with immunoSEQ multiplex PCR, while TCRdb's copy carries only in-frame clones and drops some. The sample lists approximately 160,000 clones; approximately 90% were seen once. This sample comprised peripheral blood, obtained on day 0 of AZD1222 vaccination. The V and J genes are TRBV19 and TRBJ2-5; 10 positions match TRBD2. The sequence was obtained from an adult in good health. The CDR3 bases are TGTGCCAGTAGTATCCGGACTAGCGGAAAAGAGACCCAGTACTTC. Amino acid sequence: CASSIRTSGKETQYF.